A single sample is the source of the 5 T cell receptor beta chains below, sequenced in a study of shared clonotypes between healthy human individuals (dated by TCRdb to the early 2020s). Libraries were constructed by the immunoSEQ multiplex PCR assay. TCRdb's version of the immuneACCESS table is confined to in-frame rearrangements and falls short of the full clone set. An unresolved V gene accounts for under half of the shortfall where checked; the remainder is of unknown origin. Recorded for this sample are 400,000 to 600,000 clones; approximately 94% of them occurred a single time. The ten largest clones take up under 0.065% of the sample. Sequencing input: naive CD4+ T cells sorted from blood. Per the publication, the cell subset or site label means: CD45RA+ positively selected. The receptors were sampled from a woman between 25 and 40 years old in good health.

The chain links TRBV28 to TRBJ1-3; 7 bases agree with TRBD1. The CDR3 length is 14 residues. Trimming at V came to 7 bases and at J to 3 bases, leaving 6 bases not matched to a gene. From germline, CDR1 is MDHEN and CDR2 SYDVKM. This chain's CDR3 is CASTPRGRGNTIYF. DNA for the CDR3: TGTGCCAGCACCCCGAGGGGGCGTGGAAACACCATATATTTT.

This clone was seen once. The V call is TRBV5-1, the J call TRBJ2-7, with D possibly TRBD2 on 6 matching bases. The CDR3 covers 16 residues. Germline CDR1 reads SGHRS; CDR2 reads YFSETQ. V shed 0 bases and J shed 3 bases, with 16 bases lying between them. The CDR3 DNA sequence: TGCGCCAGCAGCTTGGGACTAGTCTTTGGGTTCTACGAGCAGTACTTC. Translated: CASSLGLVFGFYEQYF.

The V gene is TRBV29-1, the J gene TRBJ2-1; D not certain. This CDR3 has 12 amino acids. Germline V CDR1 and CDR2: SQVTM, ANQGSEA. V gave up 7 bases and J gave up 5 bases, with 12 bases separating them. The CDR3 protein is CSAGGHDNEQFF. In nucleotides, the CDR3 is TGCAGCGCCGGCGGTCATGACAATGAGCAGTTCTTC.

The chain recombines TRBV6-1 with TRBJ2-7; the match to TRBD2 covers 9 bases. V trimming: 6 bases; J trimming: 6 bases; junction bases outside the gene matches: 12. From germline, CDR1 is MNHNS and CDR2 SASEGT. The CDR3 extends over 15 amino acids. CDR3 protein: CASSEQTSGVSEQYF. DNA for the CDR3: TGTGCCAGCAGCGAACAGACTAGCGGAGTCTCCGAGCAGTACTTC.

This chain joins TRBV5-6 and TRBJ2-7; TRBD1 matches at 7 bases. Germline CDR1 is SGHDT and CDR2 is YYEEEE. The CDR3 length is 15 residues. With 6 bases clipped from V and 1 base from J, the junction kept 10 bases outside the gene matches. The CDR3 DNA is TGTGCCAGCAACACTCTGGGCAGGGGGTCCTACGAGCAGTACTTC. It is translated as CASNTLGRGSYEQYF. Variable domain in full (rest from reference TRBV5-6 and TRBJ2-7): DAGVTQSPTHLIKTRGQQVTLRCSPKSGHDTVSWYQQALGQGPQFIFQYYEEEERQRGNFPDRFSGHQFPNYSSELNVNALLLGDSALYLCASNTLGRGSYEQYFGPGTRLTVT.